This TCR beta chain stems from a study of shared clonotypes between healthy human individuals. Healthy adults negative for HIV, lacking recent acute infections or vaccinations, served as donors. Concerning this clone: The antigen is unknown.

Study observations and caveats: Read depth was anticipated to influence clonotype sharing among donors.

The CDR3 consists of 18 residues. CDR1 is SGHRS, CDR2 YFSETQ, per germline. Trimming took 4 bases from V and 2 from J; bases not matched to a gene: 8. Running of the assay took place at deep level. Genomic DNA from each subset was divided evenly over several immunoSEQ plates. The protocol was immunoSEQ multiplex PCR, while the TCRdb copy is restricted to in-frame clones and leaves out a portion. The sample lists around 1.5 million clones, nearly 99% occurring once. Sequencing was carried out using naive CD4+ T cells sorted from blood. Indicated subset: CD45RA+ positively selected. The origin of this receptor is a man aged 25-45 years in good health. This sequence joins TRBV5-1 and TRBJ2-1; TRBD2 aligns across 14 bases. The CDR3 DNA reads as TGCGCCAGCAGCCTGGGACTAGCGGGAGAAGTGGCCTACAATGAGCAGTTCTTC. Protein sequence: CASSLGLAGEVAYNEQFF.